The clone carrying this TCR beta chain appeared a single time. Its antigen is still unknown. Clones were sequenced by immunoSEQ multiplex PCR, and TCRdb holds only the in-frame ones, with some missing. Of over 95,000 clones listed, 90% are singletons. The time point: week 11, during vaccination. Vaccinated patients received 300 ug of mutant IDH1 20-mer peptide per dose, with topical imiquimod. Diagnosis in the donors showed new WHO grade 3 or 4 astrocytomas that were IDH1-mutant and ATRX-lost. This record belongs to a study of a mutant IDH1 vaccine in newly diagnosed glioma. As for the study in general: Vaccine administration was initiated 4-6 weeks following radiotherapy alone, or with temozolomide cycles. Findings and caveats of the study: It was over 85% of patients that developed vaccine-induced immune responses. Shifts in the top peripheral T cell clonotypes seemed unrelated to pseudoprogression.

The length of the CDR3 is 16 residues. CDR1 is SGHNT and CDR2 is YYREEE in the germline V gene (reference sequence). Trimming took 6 bases from V and 4 from J, leaving 22 bases between them. This clonotype originated in a woman in her fifties or sixties with glioma. This specimen was PBMCs, taken from a glioma patient whose treatment included an IDH1 peptide vaccine. This chain connects TRBV5-4 to TRBJ2-5; D gene uncertain. The DNA for the CDR3 is TGTGCCAGCACCACGAACCAGGCTGGGTACGGAGAGACCCAGTACTTC. Protein: CASTTNQAGYGETQYF.